This TCR beta chain was identified in a study of CD8+ T cells in alopecia areata. Concerning this clone itself: Its antigen is not identified.

This CDR3 region has 16 residues. The V gene lost 1 base and the J gene lost 4 bases, with 13 bases spanning the gap. Germline CDR1 is MGHRA and CDR2 is YSYEKL. Documented treatment: oral pan-JAK inhibitor, 5-10 mg twice daily. Investigators isolated RNA and reverse transcribed it into cDNA to act as the sequencing template. The repertoire was sequenced with immunoSEQ multiplex PCR; TCRdb's copy has only in-frame clones and lacks some. The sample records roughly 100,000 clones, about nine tenths being singletons. Study-level findings and limits: TCR sharing across patients was less clear than in mice, possibly HLA-related.

The material was CD8+ T cells sorted from blood, obtained between weeks 30 and 35, from a patient treated with tofacitinib. This receptor was identified in a human donor with alopecia areata. The chain uses TRBV4-1 and TRBJ2-2; D could derive from TRBD1 or TRBD2 (6 bases each). The CDR3 protein is CASSQGPGAVTGELFF. The CDR3 DNA sequence: TGCGCCAGCAGCCAAGGCCCGGGGGCCGTCACCGGGGAGCTGTTTTTT.